Presented here are 11 T cell receptor beta chains from one specimen sequenced in a study of CD8 T cells in ankylosing spondylitis. TCRdb reprocessed the 5' RACE reads via MiXCR and lists one record per CDR3 protein. The profile shows more than 200,000 distinct CDR3 sequences, around 25% of them singletons. The sample taken for sequencing was blood, either unsorted or a sorted T cell fraction (not recorded which). The receptors were gathered from a male donor with ankylosing spondylitis or in good health (not recorded which).

A few counts support this clonotype. The rearrangement uses TRBV5-4 and TRBJ2-2; 8 nucleotides match TRBD2. V lost 0 bases, J lost 4 bases, and 5 bases stayed unmatched. Germline CDR1 reads SGHNT; CDR2 reads YYREEE (reference sequence). CDR3 length: 16 amino acids. CDR3 sequence reads: CASSLVNRGGTGELFF. DNA for the CDR3: TGTGCCAGCAGCTTGGTCAATCGGGGGGGCACCGGGGAGCTGTTTTTT.

The rearrangement links TRBV7-8 to TRBJ2-5; D ambiguous. CDR3 length equals 13 residues. Per germline, CDR1 SGHVS and CDR2 FQNEAQ. V was pared by 5 bases and J by 3 bases, with 10 bases between. The DNA for the CDR3 is TGTGCCAGCAGCCCTTGGTCCGAAGAGACCCAGTACTTC. Encoded protein: CASSPWSEETQYF.

This clonotype was counted ten times or more. The rearrangement links TRBV18 to TRBJ2-1, with TRBD1 matching over 8 bases. Germline CDR1 and CDR2: KGHSH and LQKENI. This CDR3 is 17 amino acids long. V gave up 5 bases and J gave up 6 bases; unmatched junction bases: 15. The CDR3 DNA is TGTGCCAGCTCAACGGCCGGGACAGGCTTAGCCCCCAATGAGCAGTTCTTC. Translating gives CASSTAGTGLAPNEQFF.

CDR3 coding DNA: TGTGCCAGCAGGCCGGACTCCACAGATACGCAGTATTTT. Protein product: CASRPDSTDTQYF. This chain links TRBV7-9 with TRBJ2-3, with D possibly matching TRBD2 (5 bases). Trimming removed 6 bases at V and 2 bases at J, with 9 bases between. CDR3 length equals 13 residues. The germline V gene has CDR1 SEHNR and CDR2 FQNEAQ (reference sequence).

This clonotype was observed at least ten times. The chain has TRBV11-1 and TRBJ2-5; a possible D gene is TRBD2 (5 bases). Per the germline V gene, CDR1 is SGHAT and CDR2 is FQDESV (reference sequence). The CDR3 consists of 13 residues. Trimming took off 3 bases at V and 5 bases at J, with 10 bases between the two ends. As DNA, the CDR3 is TGTGCCAGCAGCTTTGGGAGTCGGGAGACCCAGTACTTC. It is translated as CASSFGSRETQYF.

This clonotype was picked up many times. The genes are TRBV12-3 or TRBV12-4 and TRBJ2-1, with 10 bases lining up with TRBD2. The CDR3 is 14 residues long. Germline trimming cut 5 bases from V and 2 bases from J; bases unmatched to any gene: 0. The CDR3 bases are TGTGCCAGCAGTGGGACTAGCGCCTACAATGAGCAGTTCTTC. It specifies CASSGTSAYNEQFF.

This clonotype showed up just a few times. The CDR3 region is CASSPPRQGRFEKLFF. The CDR3 nucleotides are TGTGCCAGCAGCCCCCCCCGACAGGGGCGTTTTGAAAAACTGTTTTTT. This chain joins TRBV5-5 and TRBJ1-4; TRBD1 matches at 8 bases. Per germline, CDR1 SGHKS and CDR2 YYEKEE (reference sequence). This CDR3 has 16 residues. The trim removed 4 bases at V and 7 bases at J, leaving 12 bases unmatched.

This clonotype was recorded many times. V is TRBV20-1 and J is TRBJ1-3, with 7 bases matching TRBD1. The CDR3 has 13 amino acids. With 3 bases clipped from V and 2 bases from J, the junction kept 1 base outside the gene matches. CDR1 and CDR2 from the germline V gene are DFQATT and SNEGSKA (reference sequence). CDR3 in amino acids: CSASQGAGNTIYF. The DNA of the CDR3 is TGCAGTGCTAGCCAGGGGGCTGGAAACACCATATATTTT.

The table lists this clonotype with many counts. This rearrangement joins TRBV29-1 to TRBJ2-1, with 7 bases identical to TRBD1. The CDR3 totals 15 residues. Germline V lookup: CDR1 SQVTM, CDR2 ANQGSEA. The junction had 6 bases not matched to a gene; V was cut back by 4 bases and J by 0 bases. The CDR3 DNA follows: TGCAGCGTTGGGGGACAGCCGAGCTCCTACAATGAGCAGTTCTTC. Translating gives CSVGGQPSSYNEQFF.

This clonotype has only one observation. The chain has TRBV24-1 and TRBJ2-7; D not resolved. The CDR3 has 13 residues. Per germline, CDR1 KGHDR and CDR2 SFDVKD. V lost 3 bases and J lost 3, with 8 bases in between. The DNA for the CDR3 is TGTGCCACCAGTGATCCGGGTTACTACGAGCAGTACTTC. This encodes CATSDPGYYEQYF.

V usage is TRBV10-3 and J usage is TRBJ2-4, with TRBD2 as a possible D gene (6 bases). Germline loops: CDR1 ENHRY, CDR2 SYGVKD. The germline V and J ends were trimmed by 1 base and 9 bases, with 13 bases remaining between them. This CDR3 is built from 14 residues. CDR3 sequence reads: CAISELGPGGIQYF. The CDR3 DNA reads as TGTGCCATCAGTGAGTTGGGCCCCGGGGGCATTCAGTACTTC.